This T cell receptor (beta chain) stems from a study of technical replicates of blood from several donors. Measured with immunoSEQ multiplex PCR; TCRdb has only the in-frame clones, and not every one. The table records roughly 80,000 clones, less than 95% of them present only once. The receptor comes from a human donor in good health. Sequencing was done on a sample of T cells isolated from PBMCs.

The CDR3 coding sequence is TGTGCCAGCTCACCCTCTCGGACAGCACCTGAAGCTTTCTTT. This sequence encodes CASSPSRTAPEAFF. The genes are TRBV18 and TRBJ1-1; D perhaps matches TRBD1 (6 bases). The V end was cut by 3 bases, the J end by 6 bases, with 14 bases between. Germline lookup yields CDR1 KGHSH and CDR2 LQKENI. The CDR3 runs 14 residues.